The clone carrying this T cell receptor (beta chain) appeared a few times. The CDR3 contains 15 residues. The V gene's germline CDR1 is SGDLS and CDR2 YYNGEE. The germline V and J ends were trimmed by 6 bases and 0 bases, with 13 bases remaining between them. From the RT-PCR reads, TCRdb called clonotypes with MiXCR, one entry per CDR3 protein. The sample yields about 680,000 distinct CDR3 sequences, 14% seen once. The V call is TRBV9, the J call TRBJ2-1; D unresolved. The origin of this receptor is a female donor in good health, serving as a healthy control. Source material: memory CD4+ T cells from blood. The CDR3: CASTQAGDSYNEQFF. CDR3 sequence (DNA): TGTGCCAGCACCCAAGCTGGGGACTCCTACAATGAGCAGTTCTTC.